The 11 T cell receptor beta chains below all came from one sample that was sequenced in a study of spatial heterogeneity in lung cancer. TCRdb reprocessed the 5' RACE reads via MiXCR and lists one record per CDR3 protein. The sample has approximately 40,000 distinct CDR3 sequences, 6% to 8% seen once. The time point was: sample taken at primary tumor resection. The study sequenced unsorted whole RNA from tumor, nontumor lung or frozen PBMC. Sequenced material: PBMCs, taken at surgery. These receptors came from a male donor with early-stage non-small cell lung cancer.

This clonotype was recorded at least ten times. The chain has TRBV20-1 and TRBJ2-4; 8 bases map to TRBD1. This CDR3 contains 14 residues. The junction had 7 bases not matched to a gene; V was cut back by 3 bases and J by 6 bases. Germline CDR1 is DFQATT and CDR2 is SNEGSKA (reference sequence). DNA for the CDR3: TGCAGTGCTAGGGGCCTCGGACAGGGAAACATTCAGTACTTC. Translated, it gives CSARGLGQGNIQYF.

This clonotype has just a few counts. This chain uses TRBV10-3 with TRBJ1-1; D is ambiguous. The CDR3 length is 14 residues. Trimming cost V 9 bases and J 3 bases, with 17 bases left between them. Germline V lookup: CDR1 ENHRY, CDR2 SYGVKD. The CDR3 DNA reads TGTGCCATTCGGGCGATCCATGGGGACACTGAAGCTTTCTTT. It encodes CAIRAIHGDTEAFF.

As concerns this clonotype: A much larger clone lies a single base off, so this may be a read error. The chain joins TRBV7-8 to TRBJ1-5; D perhaps matches TRBD1 (6 bases). Germline values: CDR1 SGHVS, CDR2 FQNEAQ. CDR3 length: 16 residues. CDR3 coding DNA: TGTGCCAACAGCGCTACCCGGGGGGCCGGCAATCAGCCCCAGCATTTT. Translating gives CANSATRGAGNQPQHF.

This clonotype was counted only a few times. This chain joins TRBV20-1 and TRBJ2-5; 13 bases align to TRBD2. The V and J ends lost 6 bases and 1 base, in that order; junction bases with no gene match: 5. CDR3 length: 15 residues. Germline CDR1 and CDR2: DFQATT and SNEGSKA (reference sequence). CDR3 amino acids: CSARTSGGTQETQYF. CDR3 nucleotide sequence: TGCAGTGCACGGACTAGCGGGGGAACCCAAGAGACCCAGTACTTC.

CDR3 region: CSAREGAIEKLFF. CDR3 coding DNA: TGCAGTGCTAGAGAAGGCGCTATCGAAAAACTGTTTTTT. This chain links TRBV20-1 with TRBJ1-4; D not resolved. Trimming cost V 0 bases and J 8 bases, with 10 bases left between them. Germline V gene data show CDR1 as DFQATT and CDR2 as SNEGSKA (reference sequence). The CDR3 sequence is 13 residues long.

This clonotype was seen ten or more times. This chain uses TRBV6-2 or TRBV6-3 with TRBJ2-5; D call uncertain. The germline CDR1 and CDR2 sequences are MNHEY and SVGEGT. Trimming cost V 5 bases and J 7 bases, with 14 bases left between them. This CDR3 region has 13 residues. The chain's CDR3 is CASSPLRLATQYF. The CDR3 bases are TGTGCCAGCAGTCCCCTGCGATTGGCGACCCAGTACTTC.

In its sample, this clonotype was seen many times. The V and J genes are TRBV5-6 and TRBJ1-6; D perhaps matches TRBD1 (5 bases). Deletions cut 4 bases from V and 6 bases from J, with 11 bases between. CDR1 is SGHDT, CDR2 YYEEEE, per germline. This CDR3 contains 14 residues. The CDR3: CASSIGGSNSPLHF. The CDR3 DNA reads TGTGCCAGCAGCATTGGGGGGAGTAATTCACCCCTCCACTTT.

This clonotype occurred a few times. The genes are TRBV7-2 and TRBJ2-7; 9 bases map to TRBD1. Trimming took 1 base from V and 6 from J; bases not matched to a gene: 4. CDR3 length equals 14 residues. Germline CDR1 is SGHTA and CDR2 is FQGNSA. The CDR3 DNA sequence: TGTGCCAGCAGCTTAGTGGGGACAGGGCTCGAGCAGTACGTC. Translating it yields CASSLVGTGLEQYV.

There are a few counts of this clonotype. An end of the junction differs from the germline gene, which may be a read error. The V and J genes are TRBV2 and TRBJ1-2, with D possibly being TRBD1 (6 bases). The germline gives CDR1 SNHLY, CDR2 FYNNEI. The CDR3 is made up of 13 amino acids. CDR3 nucleotides: TGTGTCAGCCTTAGAGGGGGGAACTATGGCTACACCTTC. Amino acid sequence: CVSLRGGNYGYTF.

There are many counts of this clonotype. The chain has TRBV11-3 and TRBJ2-5; D not certain. Germline-derived CDR1 and CDR2 are SGHNT and YENEEA. There are 14 residues in the CDR3. V was shortened by 5 bases and J by 4 bases, with 14 bases between the two germline ends. This CDR3 reads CASSPDPHRETQYF. The CDR3 bases are TGTGCCAGCAGCCCCGACCCCCACAGAGAGACCCAGTACTTC.

This clonotype was counted at least ten times. J is TRBJ1-2 and V is TRBV9; D ambiguous. V lost 0 bases, J lost 4 bases, and 16 bases lay in between. The CDR3 length is 16 residues. CDR1 and CDR2 (germline): SGDLS, YYNGEE. The CDR3 bases are TGTGCCAGCAGCGTAGAGGCAGGAACAGACATCTATGGCTACACCTTC. Translating gives CASSVEAGTDIYGYTF.